This TCR beta chain emerged from a study of response to subunit inactivated influenza vaccine. Whole-study findings and limits: It was the authors' suggestion that each seasonal influenza vaccination recruits few new T cells.

TCRdb analysed the RT-PCR reads with MiXCR anew, one entry per CDR3 protein. Of approximately 290,000 distinct CDR3 sequences listed, roughly 22% are singletons. This clonotype has a handful of counts. Antigen specificity is unknown. Germline V gives CDR1 DFQATT, CDR2 SNEGSKA (reference sequence). Trimming removed 2 bases from V and 7 bases from J; junction bases left unmatched: 12. The CDR3 is 18 residues long. The sequencing used PBMCs from blood, collected approximately 20 months after vaccination. The sequence was collected from a man between 45 and 75 years old who received an inactivated influenza vaccine. This rearrangement joins TRBV20-1 to TRBJ1-6; TRBD1 matches 12 bases. In nucleotides, the CDR3 is TGCAGTGCTAGACTTCCTCCGGGACAGGGGGCTTGGAATTCACCCCTCCACTTT. It specifies CSARLPPGQGAWNSPLHF.